Listed here are 28 T cell receptor beta chains from one sample, sequenced in a study of OX40 agonist ivuxolimab in advanced cancers. Sequencing was performed with immunoSEQ multiplex PCR; in TCRdb, only in-frame clones are kept and a portion is missing. There are around 53,000 clones in the sample; about four fifths occur only once, and 13% lies in the top ten. The specimen comprised CD4+ or CD8+ T cells sorted from blood, sampled in a trial of the OX40 agonist ivuxolimab. The receptors shown here come from an adult with an advanced solid tumor such as melanoma, head and neck, liver or kidney cancer.

The CDR3 region is CASSLNRHNEQFF. CDR3 coding DNA: TGTGCCAGCAGCTTAAACAGACACAATGAGCAGTTCTTC. The gene calls are TRBV7-9 and TRBJ2-1; D is ambiguous. Trimming removed 2 bases from V and 5 bases from J, with 7 bases in between. Germline-derived CDR1 and CDR2 are SEHNR and FQNEAQ (reference sequence). This CDR3 is 13 amino acids long.

This chain joins TRBV7-8 and TRBJ2-5; TRBD2 agrees at 12 bases. Germline V gene sequence: CDR1 SGHVS, CDR2 FQNEAQ. V shed 6 bases, J shed 5 bases, and the junction held 4 bases outside the gene matches. CDR3 length: 14 amino acids. CDR3 sequence (DNA): TGTGCCAGCAGACCCGGGACTAGCGGGGAGACCCAGTACTTC. Its protein is CASRPGTSGETQYF.

The chain joins TRBV6-6 to TRBJ1-4, with no clear D. V was pared by 6 bases and J by 9 bases, with 14 bases between. Germline V CDR1 and CDR2: MNHNY, SVGAGI (reference sequence). The CDR3 length is 13 residues. The CDR3 nucleotides are TGTGCCAGCAGACCCGACGAGAGAAAAAAACTGTTTTTT. Protein: CASRPDERKKLFF.

This chain links TRBV6-1 with TRBJ2-3; D perhaps matches TRBD2 (6 bases). Germline CDR1 reads MNHNS; CDR2 reads SASEGT. V was pared by 3 bases and J by 0 bases, with 13 bases between. There are 16 residues in the CDR3. The CDR3: CASSDWGGKSTDTQYF. The CDR3 DNA follows: TGTGCCAGCAGTGATTGGGGCGGGAAGAGCACAGATACGCAGTATTTT.

This chain uses TRBV7-2 with TRBJ2-1, with 12 bases matching TRBD2. This CDR3 is 15 amino acids long. Germline V CDR1 and CDR2: SGHTA, FQGNSA. V was pared by 5 bases and J by 9 bases, with 8 bases of the junction left unmatched. The CDR3 is CASSPRLAGEFEQFF. The CDR3 DNA reads TGTGCCAGCAGCCCCCGACTAGCGGGAGAGTTTGAGCAGTTCTTC.

The chain is built from TRBV18 and TRBJ2-6; TRBD2 matches at 15 bases. V lost 8 bases and J lost 1; bases outside the gene matches: 6. The germline gives CDR1 KGHSH, CDR2 LQKENI. The CDR3 totals 18 residues. The CDR3 here is CASLRTSGRGSGANVLTF. The CDR3 DNA sequence: TGTGCCAGCCTCAGGACTAGCGGGAGGGGTTCTGGGGCCAACGTCCTGACTTTC.

The chain employs TRBV6-6 and TRBJ2-5; tentatively, D is TRBD2 (6 bases). V lost 6 bases and J 4 bases, leaving 21 bases between the germline ends. CDR3 length equals 16 residues. Germline V gene lookup returns CDR1 MNHNY and CDR2 SVGAGI (reference sequence). CDR3 nucleotide sequence: TGTGCCAGCAGCCCCTCTTTACCGGGAGTAGGAGAGACCCAGTACTTC. Translated: CASSPSLPGVGETQYF.

The gene calls are TRBV30 and TRBJ1-6; D is unresolved. The CDR3 sequence is 15 residues long. In germline, CDR1 is GTSNPN, CDR2 SVGIG (reference sequence). Trimming shortened V by 3 bases and J by 4 bases, and 13 bases separated the two germline ends. The CDR3 region is CAWRAGSWYNSPLHF. The CDR3 nucleotides are TGTGCCTGGAGGGCAGGTAGTTGGTATAATTCACCCCTCCACTTT.

For this clone: A much larger clone is a single base away; this may be a read error. This CDR3 is also generated by other DNA sequences in the sample. V is TRBV19 and J is TRBJ1-5; D is uncertain. V was clipped by 0 bases and J by 7 bases, with 7 bases between them. The V gene's germline CDR1 is LNHDA and CDR2 SQIVND (reference sequence). This CDR3 comprises 13 residues. CDR3 residues: CASSIDRSQPQHF. The CDR3 nucleotides read TGTGCCAGTAGTATAGATCGTTCCCAGCCCCAGCATTTT.

The V gene is TRBV7-2, the J gene TRBJ1-5, with unresolved D. Germline V gene lookup returns CDR1 SGHTA and CDR2 FQGNSA. V lost 5 bases, J lost 5 bases, and 10 bases lay in between. This CDR3 has 13 amino acids. The CDR3 region is CASSPSRDQPQHF. The CDR3 DNA follows: TGTGCCAGCAGCCCCAGTCGGGATCAGCCCCAGCATTTT.

In its sample, this clone was seen once. The chain employs TRBV29-1 and TRBJ2-5, with a possible D match to TRBD1 (5 bases). The CDR3 is made up of 12 amino acids. Germline lookup yields CDR1 SQVTM and CDR2 ANQGSEA. V shed 4 bases and J shed 1 base, with 7 bases lying between them. The CDR3 region is CSVVQAQETQYF. The CDR3 DNA is TGCAGCGTTGTACAGGCCCAAGAGACCCAGTACTTC.

The chain links TRBV6-6 to TRBJ2-1; D possibly uses TRBD1 or TRBD2 (6 bases each). Germline V gives CDR1 MNHNY, CDR2 SVGAGI (reference sequence). V dropped 5 bases and J dropped 8 bases, with 19 bases sitting between them. The CDR3 is 15 residues long. DNA for the CDR3: TGTGCCAGCAGTCCCCCCGGGGGCCTTAGCCATGAGCAGTTCTTC. Encoded protein: CASSPPGGLSHEQFF.

This chain joins TRBV19 and TRBJ1-1; D is perhaps TRBD1 (5 bases). Trimming cost V 8 bases and J 0 bases, with 16 bases left between them. The germline CDR1 and CDR2 sequences are LNHDA and SQIVND (reference sequence). CDR3 length: 15 residues. The CDR3 nucleotides are TGTGCCAGTTCCGGGACCCCCCGGGTGAACACTGAAGCTTTCTTT. Amino acids: CASSGTPRVNTEAFF.

The chain's CDR3 is CASSPLRTGGSSGANVLTF. DNA of the CDR3: TGTGCCAGCAGCCCCCTCAGGACAGGGGGTAGCTCTGGGGCCAACGTCCTGACTTTC. The chain uses TRBV2 and TRBJ2-6; the match to TRBD1 covers 10 bases. CDR1 and CDR2 (germline): SNHLY, FYNNEI. The length of the CDR3 is 19 residues. The ends lost 6 bases at V and 0 bases at J; junction bases unmatched: 11.

The gene calls are TRBV29-1 and TRBJ2-7, with 7 nucleotides matching TRBD2. The CDR3 has 12 residues. The germline V gene has CDR1 SQVTM and CDR2 ANQGSEA. Trimming cost V 2 bases and J 6 bases; bases outside gene matches: 4. CDR3 region: CSVERTGGEQYF. CDR3 bases: TGCAGCGTTGAACGTACGGGGGGCGAGCAGTACTTC.

This chain joins TRBV18 and TRBJ2-3; D not certain. The V gene's germline CDR1 is KGHSH and CDR2 LQKENI. V was trimmed by 3 bases and J by 4 bases, leaving 8 bases between them. This CDR3 comprises 13 residues. DNA of the CDR3: TGTGCCAGCTCACCGCAGAGCTCAGATACGCAGTATTTT. It is translated as CASSPQSSDTQYF. The whole variable domain, remainder taken from reference TRBV18 and TRBJ2-3, is NAGVMQNPRHLVRRRGQEARLRCSPMKGHSHVYWYRQLPEEGLKFMVYLQKENIIDESGMPKERFSAEFPKEGPSILRIQQVVRGDSAAYFCASSPQSSDTQYFGPGTRLTVL.

Here the CDR3 reads CAWSQSRGANVLTF. The CDR3 coding sequence is TGTGCCTGGAGTCAGAGCCGGGGGGCCAACGTCCTGACTTTC. The chain uses TRBV30 and TRBJ2-6, with unresolved D. The V gene lost 2 bases and the J gene lost 4 bases, with 9 bases spanning the gap. The CDR3 is 14 amino acids. Germline lookup yields CDR1 GTSNPN and CDR2 SVGIG (reference sequence).

The chain carries TRBV9 and TRBJ2-3, with D possibly matching TRBD2 (5 bases). V lost 3 bases and J lost 5, with 7 bases in between. The CDR3 totals 12 residues. Germline V gives CDR1 SGDLS, CDR2 YYNGEE. CDR3 coding DNA: TGTGCCAGCAGCGGTGGAGGAGATACGCAGTATTTT. Its protein is CASSGGGDTQYF.

The gene calls are TRBV5-1 and TRBJ2-1; 11 bases are a match to TRBD2. The CDR3 runs 16 residues. Losses at the gene ends were 4 bases for V and 6 bases for J; bases not matched to a gene: 9. From germline, CDR1 is SGHRS and CDR2 YFSETQ. CDR3 in amino acids: CASSLLTSGVSNEQFF. DNA for the CDR3: TGCGCCAGCAGCCTCCTGACTAGCGGGGTATCCAATGAGCAGTTCTTC.

The chain joins TRBV18 to TRBJ1-1; TRBD1 matches 10 bases. Germline assignment: CDR1 KGHSH and CDR2 LQKENI. The CDR3 spans 16 residues. V shed 3 bases, J shed 5 bases, and the junction held 9 bases outside the gene matches. The CDR3 sequence is CASSPPNDRGRTEAFF. Written as DNA, the CDR3 is TGTGCCAGCTCACCGCCGAACGACAGGGGGCGAACTGAAGCTTTCTTT.

The rearrangement joins TRBV11-1 to TRBJ2-3; D remains ambiguous. V gave up 8 bases and J gave up 1 base, with 1 base separating them. Germline V gene data show CDR1 as SGHAT and CDR2 as FQDESV (reference sequence). This CDR3 comprises 10 residues. CDR3 in amino acids: CASGTDTQYF. The CDR3 DNA follows: TGTGCCAGCGGCACAGATACGCAGTATTTT. Drawing the rest from reference TRBV11-1 and TRBJ2-3, the complete variable domain is EAEVAQSPRYKITEKSQAVAFWCDPISGHATLYWYRQILGQGPELLVQFQDESVVDDSQLPKDRFSAERLKGVDSTLKIQPAELGDSAMYLCASGTDTQYFGPGTRLTVL.

The J gene is TRBJ2-1, the V gene TRBV5-1; weak D call: TRBD2 (6 bases). V lost 4 bases to trimming and J lost 14 bases, with 19 bases between them. Germline CDR1 is SGHRS and CDR2 is YFSETQ. This CDR3 comprises 13 residues. The CDR3 sequence is CASSPPDPGLKFF. As DNA, the CDR3 is TGCGCCAGCAGCCCACCGGACCCGGGACTCAAGTTCTTC.

The rearrangement joins TRBV29-1 to TRBJ2-5; a weak D match, TRBD2 (5 bases). Germline-derived CDR1 and CDR2 are SQVTM and ANQGSEA. The CDR3 has 15 residues. V gave up 2 bases and J gave up 1 base, with 14 bases separating them. DNA for the CDR3: TGCAGCGTTGAACTCCAGCGGACCCTCCAAGAGACCCAGTACTTC. It specifies CSVELQRTLQETQYF.

This chain uses TRBV23-1 with TRBJ1-3; no firm D call. TRBV23-1 is sorted into the ORF group, with uncertain function. The V and J ends lost 0 bases and 1 base respectively, with 7 bases between them. This CDR3 is 15 amino acids long. The CDR3, as DNA: TGCGCCAGCAGTCAATCGAAAATTTCTGGAAACACCATATATTTT. Encoded protein: CASSQSKISGNTIYF.

The chain carries TRBV5-4 and TRBJ1-1, with D unresolved. V was clipped by 0 bases and J by 0 bases, with 6 bases between them. The CDR3 spans 14 residues. The germline gives CDR1 SGHNT, CDR2 YYREEE (reference sequence). CDR3 DNA sequence: TGTGCCAGCAGCTTGGGTCAGATGAACACTGAAGCTTTCTTT. Translated: CASSLGQMNTEAFF.

The chain joins TRBV18 to TRBJ1-1, with a tentative D call TRBD1 (5 bases). This CDR3 is 14 amino acids long. Germline V gene lookup returns CDR1 KGHSH and CDR2 LQKENI. The V and J ends lost 5 bases and 3 bases respectively, with 13 bases between them. The CDR3 DNA reads as TGTGCCAGCTCATTTGGGCCGGGGGACACTGAAGCTTTCTTT. Translation: CASSFGPGDTEAFF.

V and J are TRBV6-1 and TRBJ2-5, with TRBD2 identical over 8 bases. Germline lookup yields CDR1 MNHNS and CDR2 SASEGT. There are 15 residues in the CDR3. V gave up 4 bases and J gave up 5 bases; unmatched junction bases: 9. DNA for the CDR3: TGTGCCAGCAGTGCACTAGCGGACCAAAGGGAGACCCAGTACTTC. Translating gives CASSALADQRETQYF.

The rearrangement uses TRBV16 and TRBJ1-3, with 7 nucleotides matching TRBD1. The CDR3 contains 18 residues. Germline-derived CDR1 and CDR2 are KGHSY and FQNENV. The V segment lost 0 bases and the J segment 0 bases; nucleotides outside the gene matches: 8. CDR3 loop: CASSQSDQQGFSGNTIYF. The CDR3 DNA is TGTGCCAGCAGCCAATCGGACCAACAGGGGTTCTCTGGAAACACCATATATTTT.